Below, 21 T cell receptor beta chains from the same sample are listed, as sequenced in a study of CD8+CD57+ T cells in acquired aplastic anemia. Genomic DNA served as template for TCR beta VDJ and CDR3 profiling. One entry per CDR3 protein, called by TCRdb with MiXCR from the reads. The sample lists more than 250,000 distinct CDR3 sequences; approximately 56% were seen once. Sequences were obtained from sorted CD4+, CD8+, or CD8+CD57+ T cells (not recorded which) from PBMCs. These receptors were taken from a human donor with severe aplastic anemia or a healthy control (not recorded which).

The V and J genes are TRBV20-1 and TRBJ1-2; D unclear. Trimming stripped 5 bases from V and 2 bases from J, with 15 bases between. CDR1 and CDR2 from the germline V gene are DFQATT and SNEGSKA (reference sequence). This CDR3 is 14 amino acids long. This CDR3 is CSAPGPASNYGYTF. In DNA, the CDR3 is TGCAGTGCTCCCGGGCCCGCGTCGAACTATGGCTACACCTTC.

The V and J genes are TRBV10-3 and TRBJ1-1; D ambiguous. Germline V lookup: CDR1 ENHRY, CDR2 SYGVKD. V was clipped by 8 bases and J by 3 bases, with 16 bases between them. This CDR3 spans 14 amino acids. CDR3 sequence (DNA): TGTGCCATCTTCGCTGGTGGGTTGGACACTGAAGCTTTCTTT. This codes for CAIFAGGLDTEAFF.

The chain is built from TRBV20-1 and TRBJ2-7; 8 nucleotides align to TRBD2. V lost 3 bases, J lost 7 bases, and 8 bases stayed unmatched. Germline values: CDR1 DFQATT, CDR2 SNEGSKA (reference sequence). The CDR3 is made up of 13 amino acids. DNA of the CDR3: TGCAGTGCTAGCGGGAGGGCCAGCGGGGAGCAGTACTTC. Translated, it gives CSASGRASGEQYF.

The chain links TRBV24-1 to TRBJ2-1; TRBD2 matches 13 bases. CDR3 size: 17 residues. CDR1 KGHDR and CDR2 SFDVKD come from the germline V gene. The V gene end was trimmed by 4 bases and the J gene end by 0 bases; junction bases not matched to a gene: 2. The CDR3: CATSDRTSGSSYNEQFF. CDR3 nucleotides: TGTGCCACCAGTGACCGGACTAGCGGGAGCTCCTACAATGAGCAGTTCTTC.

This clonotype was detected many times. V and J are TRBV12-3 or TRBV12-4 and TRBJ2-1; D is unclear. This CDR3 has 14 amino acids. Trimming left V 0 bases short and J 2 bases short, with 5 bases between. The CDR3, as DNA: TGTGCCAGCAGTTTAGCGGGGACCTACAATGAGCAGTTCTTC. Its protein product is CASSLAGTYNEQFF.

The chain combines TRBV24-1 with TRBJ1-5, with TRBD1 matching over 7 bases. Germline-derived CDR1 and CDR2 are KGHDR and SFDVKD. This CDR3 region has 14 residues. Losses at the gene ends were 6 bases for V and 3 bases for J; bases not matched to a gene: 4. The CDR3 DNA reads TGTGCCACCAGTCGGGACAGACTCAATCAGCCCCAGCATTTT. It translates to CATSRDRLNQPQHF.

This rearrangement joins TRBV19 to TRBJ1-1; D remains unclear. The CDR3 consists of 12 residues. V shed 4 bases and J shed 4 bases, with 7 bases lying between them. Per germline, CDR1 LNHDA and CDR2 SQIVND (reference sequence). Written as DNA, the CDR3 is TGTGCCAGTAGTACAGGTTTCACTGAAGCTTTCTTT. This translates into CASSTGFTEAFF.

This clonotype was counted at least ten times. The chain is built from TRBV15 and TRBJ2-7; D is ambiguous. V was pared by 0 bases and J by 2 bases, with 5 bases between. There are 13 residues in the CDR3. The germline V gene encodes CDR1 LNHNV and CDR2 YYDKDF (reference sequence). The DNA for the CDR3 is TGTGCCACCAGCAGAGATTCGGCCTACGAGCAGTACTTC. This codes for CATSRDSAYEQYF.

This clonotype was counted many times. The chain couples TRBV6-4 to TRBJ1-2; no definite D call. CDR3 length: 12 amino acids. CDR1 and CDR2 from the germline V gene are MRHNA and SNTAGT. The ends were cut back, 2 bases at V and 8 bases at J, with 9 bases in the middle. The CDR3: CASSDREGGYTF. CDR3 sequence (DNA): TGTGCCAGCAGTGACAGGGAAGGGGGCTACACCTTC.

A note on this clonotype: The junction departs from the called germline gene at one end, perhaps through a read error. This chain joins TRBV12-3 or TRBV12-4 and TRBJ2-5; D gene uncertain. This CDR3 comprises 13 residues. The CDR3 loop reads CASRRKGLETQYF. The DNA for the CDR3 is TGCGCCAGCCGTAGGAAAGGGTTGGAGACCCAGTACTTC.

CDR3 in DNA: TGTGCCAGCAGTCACCGGGACTCCTACGAGCAGTACTTC. It encodes CASSHRDSYEQYF. This rearrangement joins TRBV2 to TRBJ2-7, with D possibly TRBD2 on 5 matching bases. Germline values: CDR1 SNHLY, CDR2 FYNNEI. Trimming stripped 5 bases from V and 0 bases from J, with 8 bases between. CDR3 size: 13 residues.

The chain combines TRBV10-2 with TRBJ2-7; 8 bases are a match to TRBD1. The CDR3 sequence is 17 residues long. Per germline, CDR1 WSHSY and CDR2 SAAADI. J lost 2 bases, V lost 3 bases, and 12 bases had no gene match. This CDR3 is CASSDLQGVPRAYEQYF. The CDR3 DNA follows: TGCGCCAGCAGTGACCTACAGGGGGTACCCCGGGCCTACGAGCAGTACTTC.

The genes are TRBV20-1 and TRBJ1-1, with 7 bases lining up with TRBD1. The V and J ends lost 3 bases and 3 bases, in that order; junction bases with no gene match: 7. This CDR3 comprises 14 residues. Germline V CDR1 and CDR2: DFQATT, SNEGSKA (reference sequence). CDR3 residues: CSARGPGGDTEAFF. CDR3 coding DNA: TGCAGTGCTAGGGGGCCAGGGGGAGACACTGAAGCTTTCTTT.

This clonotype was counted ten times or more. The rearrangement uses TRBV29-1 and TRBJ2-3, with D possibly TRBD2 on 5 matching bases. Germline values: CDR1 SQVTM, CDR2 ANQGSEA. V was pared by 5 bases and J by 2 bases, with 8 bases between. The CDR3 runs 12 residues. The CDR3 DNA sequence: TGCAGCGTTCCAGACTACACAGATACGCAGTATTTT. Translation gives CSVPDYTDTQYF.

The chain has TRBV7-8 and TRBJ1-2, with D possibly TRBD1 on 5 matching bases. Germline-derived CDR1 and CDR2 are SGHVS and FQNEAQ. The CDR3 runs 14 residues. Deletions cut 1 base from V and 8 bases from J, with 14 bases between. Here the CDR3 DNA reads TGTGCCAGCAGCTTAGGCAGGGTGGGATCGGGCTACACCTTC. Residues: CASSLGRVGSGYTF.

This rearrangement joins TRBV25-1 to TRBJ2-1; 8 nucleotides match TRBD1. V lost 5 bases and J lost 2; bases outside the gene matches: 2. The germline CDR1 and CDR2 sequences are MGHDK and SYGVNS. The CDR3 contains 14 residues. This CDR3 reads CASSPQGAYNEQFF. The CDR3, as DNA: TGTGCCAGCAGTCCACAGGGGGCCTACAATGAGCAGTTCTTC.

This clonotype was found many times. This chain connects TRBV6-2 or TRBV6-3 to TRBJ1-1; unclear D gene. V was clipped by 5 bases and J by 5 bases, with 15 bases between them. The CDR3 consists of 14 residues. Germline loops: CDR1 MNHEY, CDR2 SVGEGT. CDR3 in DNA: TGTGCCAGCAGTGTGCTTAGCCAGAGGACTGAAGCTTTCTTT. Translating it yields CASSVLSQRTEAFF.

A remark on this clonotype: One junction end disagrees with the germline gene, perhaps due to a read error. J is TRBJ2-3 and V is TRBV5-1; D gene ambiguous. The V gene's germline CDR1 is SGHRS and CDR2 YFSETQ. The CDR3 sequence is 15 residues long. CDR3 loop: CASSLLDGFTDTQYF. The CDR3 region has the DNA TGTGCCAGCAGCTTGTTGGACGGATTCACAGATACGCAGTATTTT.

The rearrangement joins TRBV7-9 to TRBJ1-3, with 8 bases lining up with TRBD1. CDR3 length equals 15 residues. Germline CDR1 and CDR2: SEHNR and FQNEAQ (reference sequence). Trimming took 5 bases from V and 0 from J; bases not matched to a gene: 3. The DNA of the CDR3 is TGTGCCAGCAGCACTGACAGGGGCTCTGGAAACACCATATATTTT. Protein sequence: CASSTDRGSGNTIYF.

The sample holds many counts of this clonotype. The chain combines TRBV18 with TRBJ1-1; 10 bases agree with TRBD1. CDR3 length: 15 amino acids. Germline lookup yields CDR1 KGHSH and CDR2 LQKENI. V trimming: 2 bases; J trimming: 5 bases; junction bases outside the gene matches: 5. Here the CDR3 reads CASSPRTGGGTEAFF. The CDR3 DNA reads TGTGCCAGCTCACCAAGGACAGGGGGAGGGACTGAAGCTTTCTTT.

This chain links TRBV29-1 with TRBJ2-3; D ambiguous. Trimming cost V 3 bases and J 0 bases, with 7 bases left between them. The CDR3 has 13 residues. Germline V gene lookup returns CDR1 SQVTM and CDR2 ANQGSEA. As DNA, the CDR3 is TGCAGCGTTGAGGTTGGGAGCACAGATACGCAGTATTTT. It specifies CSVEVGSTDTQYF.